In its sample, the clone carrying this T cell receptor beta chain was seen a few times. Antigen: not known. The TCR beta library used iRepertoire HTBI primers with Arm-PCR amplification of CDR3. TCRdb reprocessed the multiplex PCR reads with MiXCR, giving one entry per CDR3 protein. This table holds 520,000 or so distinct CDR3 sequences, about 11% found once. This sample was taken from a study of regulatory T cells in long-lasting Graves disease. Regarding the study as a whole: Less diverse TCR repertoires were seen in persistent Graves' patients than in newly diagnosed ones. Investigators studied peripheral blood only, not thyroid tissue.

Germline CDR1 is SNHLY and CDR2 is FYNNEI. This CDR3 contains 12 residues. V lost 0 bases to trimming and J lost 5 bases, with 5 bases between them. Time point reported: newly diagnosed GD, antithyroid drugs for less than 3 months. The authors made the TCR library using RNA they extracted from PBMCs. Patients were enrolled at an endocrinology department in Xi'an, China. The sample was also reused in another study, on T cells in Graves' hyperthyroidism and ophthalmopathy. In that study: The study used the HTBI primer set for a first-round RT-PCR of the TCR CDR3.

The TCR sequence derives from a woman aged 25 to 39 with Graves disease. The chain links TRBV2 to TRBJ2-7; tentative D call: TRBD2 (5 bases). This specimen consisted of peripheral blood mononuclear cells (PBMCs), obtained at new diagnosis, from a patient treated with antithyroid drugs. The CDR3 loop is CASSEAGNEQYF. The CDR3 region has the DNA TGTGCCAGCAGTGAAGCCGGGAACGAGCAGTACTTC.